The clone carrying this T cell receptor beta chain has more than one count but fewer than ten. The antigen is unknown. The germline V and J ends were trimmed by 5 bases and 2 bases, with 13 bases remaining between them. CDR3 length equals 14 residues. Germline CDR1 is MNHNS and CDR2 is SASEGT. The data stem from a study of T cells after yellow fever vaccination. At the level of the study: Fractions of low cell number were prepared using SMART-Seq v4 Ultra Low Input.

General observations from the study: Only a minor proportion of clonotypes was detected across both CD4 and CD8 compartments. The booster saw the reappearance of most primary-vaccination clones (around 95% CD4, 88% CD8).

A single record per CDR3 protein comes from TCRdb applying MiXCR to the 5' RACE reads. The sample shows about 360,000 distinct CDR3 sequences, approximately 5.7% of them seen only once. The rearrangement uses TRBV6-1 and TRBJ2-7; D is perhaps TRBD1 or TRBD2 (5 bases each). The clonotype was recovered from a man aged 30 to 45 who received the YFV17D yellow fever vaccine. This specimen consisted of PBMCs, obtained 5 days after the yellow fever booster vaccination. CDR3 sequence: CASSQGTVPYEQYF. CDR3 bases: TGTGCCAGCAGTCAAGGGACGGTCCCCTACGAGCAGTACTTC.